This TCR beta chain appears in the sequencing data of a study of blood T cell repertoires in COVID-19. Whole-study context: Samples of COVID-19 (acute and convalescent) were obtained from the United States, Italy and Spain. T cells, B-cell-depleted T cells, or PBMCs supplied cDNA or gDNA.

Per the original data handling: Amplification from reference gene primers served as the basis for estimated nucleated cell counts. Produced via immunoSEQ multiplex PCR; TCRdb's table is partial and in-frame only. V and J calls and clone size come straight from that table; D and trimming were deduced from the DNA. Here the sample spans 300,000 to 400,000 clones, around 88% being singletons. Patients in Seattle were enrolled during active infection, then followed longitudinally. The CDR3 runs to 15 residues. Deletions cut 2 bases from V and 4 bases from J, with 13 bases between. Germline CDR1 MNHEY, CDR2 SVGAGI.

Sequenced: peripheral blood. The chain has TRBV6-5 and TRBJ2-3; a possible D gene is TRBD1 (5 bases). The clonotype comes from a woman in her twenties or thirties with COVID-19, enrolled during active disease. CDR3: CASSYTGRAADTQYF. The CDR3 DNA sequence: TGTGCCAGCAGTTACACAGGACGGGCGGCAGATACGCAGTATTTT.